What follows are 26 T cell receptor beta chains derived from one specimen sequenced in a study of beta chain features in type 1 diabetes. Of the isolated RNA, all was reverse transcribed, and so the sequenced material was expressed TCRB transcripts. Here immunoSEQ multiplex PCR was the method, and the copy in TCRdb shows in-frame clones only, minus some. This sample has some 44,000 clones, with around 50% found just once. Sample: Tregs from blood. Receptors originate from a woman aged 18-29 years in good health.

The CDR3 reads CASSLALLAGGADEQFF. The DNA of the CDR3 is TGTGCCAGCAGCTTGGCCCTCTTAGCGGGGGGGGCCGATGAGCAGTTCTTC. This chain links TRBV5-4 with TRBJ2-1; 11 nucleotides agree with TRBD2. From germline, CDR1 is SGHNT and CDR2 YYREEE (reference sequence). V shed 0 bases, J shed 8 bases, and the junction held 10 bases outside the gene matches. This CDR3 region has 17 residues.

The V gene is TRBV27, the J gene TRBJ2-1; D uncertain. The V end was cut by 3 bases, the J end by 7 bases, with 10 bases between. Per germline, CDR1 MNHEY and CDR2 SMNVEV (reference sequence). This CDR3 is 13 amino acids long. For the CDR3, the DNA is TGTGCCAGCAGTTTCGCCAATCGGAATGAGCAGTTCTTC. It yields the protein CASSFANRNEQFF.

The chain joins TRBV28 to TRBJ1-1, with no clear D. The CDR3 has 14 residues. The germline V gene has CDR1 MDHEN and CDR2 SYDVKM. V was pared by 1 base and J by 6 bases, with 12 bases between. The CDR3 reads CASSLFDTVSEAFF. The CDR3 nucleotides are TGTGCCAGCAGTTTATTCGATACGGTTTCTGAAGCTTTCTTT.

This sequence joins TRBV27 and TRBJ2-7; D might be TRBD1 (5 bases). Germline loops: CDR1 MNHEY, CDR2 SMNVEV (reference sequence). With 6 bases removed from V and 6 bases from J, the gap between germline ends came to 12 bases. CDR3 length equals 12 residues. The CDR3, as DNA: TGTGCCAGCAGCCTCAGGGTCGGCGAGCAGTACTTC. Protein sequence: CASSLRVGEQYF.

This clone has just a few counts. The chain recombines TRBV6-1 with TRBJ2-6; TRBD1 aligns across 8 bases. The CDR3 runs to 15 residues. Per the germline V gene, CDR1 is MNHNS and CDR2 is SASEGT. Trimming cost V 6 bases and J 3 bases; bases outside gene matches: 4. The CDR3 DNA follows: TGTGCCAGCAGCCTTACAGGGGGTGGGGCCAACGTCCTGACTTTC. This translates into CASSLTGGGANVLTF.

V gene TRBV15 combines with J gene TRBJ2-2, with D tentatively TRBD1 (6 bases). CDR1 and CDR2 from the germline V gene are LNHNV and YYDKDF (reference sequence). V was trimmed by 0 bases and J by 7 bases, leaving 18 bases between them. CDR3 length: 17 residues. CDR3 in DNA: TGTGCCACCAGCAGAGATACAGGGTTGGGCACAGGCGGGGAGCTGTTTTTT. It is translated as CATSRDTGLGTGGELFF.

The CDR3 sequence: CASSREGLAAGELFF. DNA of the CDR3: TGTGCCAGCAGCCGAGAGGGACTAGCGGCCGGGGAGCTGTTTTTT. The chain has TRBV5-4 and TRBJ2-2; the match to TRBD2 covers 11 bases. Germline V gives CDR1 SGHNT, CDR2 YYREEE (reference sequence). The CDR3 has 15 residues. V shed 4 bases and J 6 bases; nucleotides not matched to a gene: 5.

The CDR3: CAINRMVNTEAFF. CDR3 in DNA: TGTGCCATCAACAGGATGGTGAACACTGAAGCTTTCTTT. The chain employs TRBV10-3 and TRBJ1-1; D may be TRBD1 (5 bases). Per germline, CDR1 ENHRY and CDR2 SYGVKD. V lost 7 bases to trimming and J lost 0 bases, with 9 bases between them. The length of the CDR3 is 13 residues.

The chain is built from TRBV4-2 and TRBJ1-5, with a tentative D call TRBD1 (6 bases). The CDR3 sequence is 15 residues long. CDR1 is LGHNA, CDR2 YNFKEQ, per germline. The V gene lost 4 bases and the J gene lost 7 bases, with 17 bases spanning the gap. The CDR3 nucleotides are TGTGCCAGCAGCCTGGCTTTGGGGGCACGACAGCCCCAGCATTTT. It translates to CASSLALGARQPQHF.

This clone turned up a few times. This rearrangement joins TRBV13 to TRBJ1-3, with 7 bases lining up with TRBD1. The CDR3 totals 16 residues. Germline lookup yields CDR1 PRHDT and CDR2 FYEKMQ (reference sequence). The J segment lost 2 bases and the V segment lost 2 bases, leaving 6 bases of the junction unmatched. The CDR3 region is CASSLYPDRAGNTIYF. CDR3 sequence (DNA): TGTGCCAGCAGCTTATACCCTGACAGGGCTGGAAACACCATATATTTT.

This clone turned up a few times. This rearrangement joins TRBV18 to TRBJ2-7; D may be TRBD2 (5 bases). CDR3 size: 15 residues. With 3 bases removed from V and 4 bases from J, the gap between germline ends came to 16 bases. The germline gives CDR1 KGHSH, CDR2 LQKENI. The CDR3 region is CASSPSGLNQYEQYF. For the CDR3, the DNA is TGTGCCAGCTCACCCTCCGGACTGAACCAGTACGAGCAGTACTTC.

The chain links TRBV29-1 to TRBJ1-2; TRBD1 is a possible D gene (6 bases). The CDR3 is made up of 16 amino acids. Trimming took 5 bases from V and 2 from J, leaving 21 bases between them. CDR1 is SQVTM and CDR2 is ANQGSEA in the germline V gene. CDR3 region: CSVYGTTTAMNYGYTF. The CDR3 nucleotides are TGCAGCGTTTACGGGACAACCACGGCGATGAACTATGGCTACACCTTC.

The chain is built from TRBV6-1 and TRBJ1-5; D remains unclear. V was cut by 3 bases and J by 0 bases, with 9 bases left in between. The CDR3 covers 15 residues. Germline V lookup: CDR1 MNHNS, CDR2 SASEGT. CDR3: CASSETMYSNQPQHF. The CDR3 coding sequence is TGTGCCAGCAGTGAGACAATGTATAGCAATCAGCCCCAGCATTTT.

This chain connects TRBV11-2 to TRBJ2-2, with 9 bases that match TRBD1. Trimming at V came to 7 bases and at J to 1 base, leaving 7 bases not matched to a gene. Germline-derived CDR1 and CDR2 are SGHAT and FQNNGV. This CDR3 contains 16 residues. The DNA for the CDR3 is TGTGCCAGCAAATTCTCGACAGGGGGGAACACCGGGGAGCTGTTTTTT. Its translation: CASKFSTGGNTGELFF.

The V call is TRBV30, the J call TRBJ1-1, with D possibly TRBD1 on 5 matching bases. Trimming took off 3 bases at V and 5 bases at J, with 16 bases between the two ends. The CDR3 spans 14 residues. CDR1 is GTSNPN, CDR2 SVGIG, per germline (reference sequence). The CDR3 loop reads CAWRVAGGWTEAFF. CDR3 nucleotide sequence: TGTGCCTGGAGGGTGGCCGGGGGATGGACTGAAGCTTTCTTT.

This clone has a handful of counts. The chain couples TRBV30 to TRBJ2-5; perhaps TRBD1 as D (6 bases). The CDR3 runs 13 residues. From germline, CDR1 is GTSNPN and CDR2 SVGIG (reference sequence). V lost 1 base, J lost 5 bases, and 11 bases lay in between. CDR3 region: CAWSGGLRETQYF. CDR3 bases: TGTGCCTGGAGTGGGGGGCTCCGCGAGACCCAGTACTTC.

The chain links TRBV5-4 to TRBJ2-4; D might be TRBD2 (7 bases). Trimming took 1 base from V and 7 from J, leaving 15 bases between them. Germline CDR1 reads SGHNT; CDR2 reads YYREEE (reference sequence). CDR3 length: 15 residues. CDR3 sequence: CASSLRGGAGNIQYF. The CDR3 DNA is TGTGCCAGCAGCTTGAGGGGGGGCGCAGGGAACATTCAGTACTTC.

V and J are TRBV7-2 and TRBJ2-1; no clear D. V gave up 5 bases and J gave up 7 bases, with 9 bases separating them. CDR3 length: 12 amino acids. CDR1 is SGHTA, CDR2 FQGNSA, per germline. The CDR3 here is CASSRAGNEQFF. Written as DNA, the CDR3 is TGTGCCAGCAGCCGAGCCGGGAATGAGCAGTTCTTC. The complete variable domain, with remaining parts taken from reference TRBV7-2 and TRBJ2-1, reads GAGVSQSPSNKVTEKGKDVELRCDPISGHTALYWYRQSLGQGLEFLIYFQGNSAPDKSGLPSDRFSAERTGGSVSTLTIQRTQQEDSAVYLCASSRAGNEQFFGPGTRLTVL.

This clone was seen once. This rearrangement joins TRBV6-5 to TRBJ1-1; D not resolved. The CDR3 contains 14 residues. V dropped 4 bases and J dropped 1 base, with 10 bases sitting between them. The germline V gene has CDR1 MNHEY and CDR2 SVGAGI. The CDR3 reads CASSSMGRNTEAFF. The CDR3 region has the DNA TGTGCCAGCAGTTCCATGGGCAGGAACACTGAAGCTTTCTTT.

The J gene is TRBJ1-3, the V gene TRBV25-1; D gene unclear. CDR1 and CDR2 from the germline V gene are MGHDK and SYGVNS. The CDR3 consists of 15 residues. V dropped 1 base and J dropped 0 bases, with 7 bases sitting between them. CDR3 DNA sequence: TGTGCCAGCAGTGAATGGAGGAGCTCTGGAAACACCATATATTTT. Its translation: CASSEWRSSGNTIYF.

Here the CDR3 DNA reads TGTGCCAGCAGTTTATCGGGCTCGTCCTACGAGCAGTACTTC. Its protein product is CASSLSGSSYEQYF. The chain carries TRBV27 and TRBJ2-7; D not resolved. The CDR3 contains 14 residues. The V end lost 0 bases, the J end lost 1 base, and 7 bases lay between the germline ends. Per the germline V gene, CDR1 is MNHEY and CDR2 is SMNVEV (reference sequence).

In its sample, this clone was seen once. The V call is TRBV5-8, the J call TRBJ2-1, with 13 positions matching TRBD2. Trimming removed 5 bases from V and 7 bases from J; junction bases left unmatched: 9. There are 16 residues in the CDR3. Germline-derived CDR1 and CDR2 are SGHTS and YDEGEE. DNA for the CDR3: TGTGCCAGCAGAACCGGGACTAGCGGGATTTTAAATGAGCAGTTCTTC. Its translation: CASRTGTSGILNEQFF.

The V and J genes are TRBV27 and TRBJ1-2; 7 bases are shared with TRBD1. V trimming: 5 bases; J trimming: 3 bases; junction bases outside the gene matches: 6. The CDR3 has 14 amino acids. From germline, CDR1 is MNHEY and CDR2 SMNVEV (reference sequence). The CDR3 bases are TGTGCCAGCAGTCCGGACAGGCGGGACTATGGCTACACCTTC. This encodes CASSPDRRDYGYTF.

The rearrangement links TRBV7-3 to TRBJ2-2; unclear D gene. V lost 0 bases to trimming and J lost 1 base, with 3 bases between them. This CDR3 comprises 14 residues. CDR1 and CDR2 (germline): SGHTA, FQGTGA. In DNA form, the CDR3 reads TGTGCCAGCAGCTTAACCCAGAACACCGGGGAGCTGTTTTTT. Protein sequence: CASSLTQNTGELFF. Combining the CDR3 with reference TRBV7-3 and TRBJ2-2 gives the whole variable domain GAGVSQTPSNKVTEKGKYVELRCDPISGHTALYWYRQSLGQGPEFLIYFQGTGAADDSGLPNDRFFAVRPEGSVSTLKIQRTERGDSAVYLCASSLTQNTGELFFGEGSRLTVL.

This clone has more than one count but fewer than ten. The V gene is TRBV11-1, the J gene TRBJ2-1, with 7 nucleotides matching TRBD1. CDR1 and CDR2 from the germline V gene are SGHAT and FQDESV (reference sequence). Unmatched junction bases numbered 8, after V lost 1 base and J lost 5 bases. This CDR3 is built from 16 residues. CDR3: CASSLGVAGGDNEQFF. CDR3 bases: TGTGCCAGCAGCTTAGGAGTGGCAGGGGGAGACAATGAGCAGTTCTTC.

There are a few counts of this clone. The rearrangement links TRBV7-9 to TRBJ2-7, with TRBD1 as a possible D gene (5 bases). This CDR3 comprises 15 residues. Trimming took off 8 bases at V and 0 bases at J, with 17 bases between the two ends. From germline, CDR1 is SEHNR and CDR2 FQNEAQ (reference sequence). The CDR3 coding sequence is TGTGCCAGCGCTCAGGGAAGGGTCGTCTCCTACGAGCAGTACTTC. Translation: CASAQGRVVSYEQYF.